These 19 T cell receptor beta chains came from one sample sequenced in a study of cytomegalovirus exposure and HLA in healthy donors. Primers: 60 Vbeta forward and 13 Jbeta reverse. Sequencing used immunoSEQ multiplex PCR; TCRdb keeps in-frame clones, though not all of them. The sample yields about 110,000 clones, around 73% seen once. Sequenced input: PBMCs. The receptors originated from a young man in good health and CMV-seronegative.

The chain employs TRBV7-8 and TRBJ2-3; D is possibly TRBD1 (5 bases). Trimming cost V 5 bases and J 2 bases, with 17 bases left between them. The CDR3 runs to 16 residues. CDR1 is SGHVS, CDR2 FQNEAQ, per germline. The CDR3 loop is CASSPAPTGVTDTQYF. DNA of the CDR3: TGTGCCAGCAGCCCGGCACCCACAGGAGTCACAGATACGCAGTATTTT.

The chain links TRBV15 to TRBJ1-1; 9 bases are a match to TRBD1. With V trimmed by 1 base and J by 1 base, 4 bases remained unmatched. Germline CDR1 reads LNHNV; CDR2 reads YYDKDF (reference sequence). The CDR3 consists of 16 residues. The chain's CDR3 is CATSRGQGVTNTEAFF. In DNA, the CDR3 is TGTGCCACCAGCAGAGGACAGGGGGTTACGAACACTGAAGCTTTCTTT.

The chain combines TRBV27 with TRBJ1-6, with 8 bases aligning to TRBD1. CDR1 MNHEY and CDR2 SMNVEV come from the germline V gene (reference sequence). The V gene end was trimmed by 2 bases and the J gene end by 3 bases; junction bases not matched to a gene: 9. The CDR3 totals 18 residues. CDR3 DNA: TGTGCCAGCAGTTTAGGAGGGGCCGGGACAGGCTATAATTCACCCCTCCACTTT. Translation gives CASSLGGAGTGYNSPLHF.

This clone showed up just a few times. This rearrangement joins TRBV5-4 to TRBJ2-5, with 7 nucleotides matching TRBD1. The germline V gene has CDR1 SGHNT and CDR2 YYREEE (reference sequence). This CDR3 is built from 14 residues. V trimming: 2 bases; J trimming: 3 bases; junction bases outside the gene matches: 4. In nucleotides, the CDR3 is TGTGCCAGCAGCTTAGAGACAGGGAAAGAGACCCAGTACTTC. It yields the protein CASSLETGKETQYF.

The rearrangement joins TRBV5-1 to TRBJ2-5, with 7 nucleotides matching TRBD1. Germline V lookup: CDR1 SGHRS, CDR2 YFSETQ. Trimming at V came to 9 bases and at J to 3 bases, leaving 8 bases not matched to a gene. The CDR3 is 13 residues long. The CDR3 protein is CATSLTGEETQYF. The CDR3 nucleotides read TGCGCCACCTCACTAACAGGGGAAGAGACCCAGTACTTC.

In its sample, this clone was seen a few times. The J gene is TRBJ1-1, the V gene TRBV9, with 8 bases that match TRBD1. CDR1 is SGDLS, CDR2 YYNGEE, per germline. The CDR3 covers 14 residues. After removal of 5 bases from V and 6 bases from J, the junction contained 9 bases not matched to a gene. In DNA form, the CDR3 reads TGTGCCAGCAGTGTGACAGGGGTGGCCGCTGAAGCTTTCTTT. Translation gives CASSVTGVAAEAFF. The full variable domain, completed using reference TRBV9 and TRBJ1-1, is DSGVTQTPKHLITATGQRVTLRCSPRSGDLSVYWYQQSLDQGLQFLIQYYNGEERAKGNILERFSAQQFPDLHSELNLSSLELGDSALYFCASSVTGVAAEAFFGQGTRLTVV.

The rearrangement joins TRBV18 to TRBJ1-2; no reliable D call. Germline V gene lookup returns CDR1 KGHSH and CDR2 LQKENI. V was cut by 8 bases and J by 0 bases, with 25 bases left in between. This CDR3 spans 18 amino acids. CDR3 nucleotides: TGTGCCAGCCTCACCAGTGGGAGACGGGAGGCCCCTAACTATGGCTACACCTTC. It encodes CASLTSGRREAPNYGYTF.

This clone showed up just once. The chain recombines TRBV7-9 with TRBJ1-2; 7 positions agree with TRBD1. CDR3 length: 14 amino acids. With 0 bases clipped from V and 4 bases from J, the junction kept 2 bases outside the gene matches. Germline V CDR1 and CDR2: SEHNR, FQNEAQ (reference sequence). This CDR3 reads CASSLAGQSYGYTF. The CDR3 bases are TGTGCCAGCAGCTTAGCGGGACAGTCCTATGGCTACACCTTC.

This chain links TRBV4-1 with TRBJ2-5, with D possibly matching TRBD2 (6 bases). Germline CDR1 and CDR2: MGHRA and YSYEKL. The length of the CDR3 is 15 residues. Trimming took 1 base from V and 5 from J, leaving 14 bases between them. DNA for the CDR3: TGCGCCAGCAGCCAAGCGGGACTGCGCGTGGAGACCCAGTACTTC. Translated, it gives CASSQAGLRVETQYF.

The chain carries TRBV2 and TRBJ1-6, with D hard to call. Germline V lookup: CDR1 SNHLY, CDR2 FYNNEI. The germline V and J ends were trimmed by 1 base and 11 bases, with 21 bases remaining between them. The CDR3 contains 17 residues. The CDR3 nucleotides read TGTGCCAGCAGTGAAGGTGGGCAAGGCTTAATCTTGGCACCCCTCCACTTT. This encodes CASSEGGQGLILAPLHF.

As regards this clone: The sample carries other DNA sequences with the same CDR3. The chain has TRBV30 and TRBJ1-3; no reliable D call. With 0 bases removed from V and 3 bases from J, the gap between germline ends came to 3 bases. Germline V gene lookup returns CDR1 GTSNPN and CDR2 SVGIG (reference sequence). This CDR3 is 12 amino acids long. CDR3 nucleotides: TGTGCCTGGAGTGTACTTGGAAACACCATATATTTT. Its protein product is CAWSVLGNTIYF.

The rearrangement joins TRBV19 to TRBJ1-1; D is perhaps TRBD1 (5 bases). The germline V and J ends were trimmed by 5 bases and 6 bases, with 16 bases remaining between them. The CDR3 is 14 amino acids. CDR1 LNHDA and CDR2 SQIVND come from the germline V gene (reference sequence). The CDR3 region is CASSSPGLAAEAFF. The DNA of the CDR3 is TGTGCCAGTAGTTCACCGGGACTAGCGGCTGAAGCTTTCTTT.

The genes are TRBV7-8 and TRBJ1-1, with D uncertain. Looked up from germline, CDR1 is SGHVS and CDR2 is FQNEAQ. V dropped 4 bases and J dropped 8 bases, with 8 bases sitting between them. The CDR3 has 11 residues. CDR3 residues: CASSYYSEAFF. Written as DNA, the CDR3 is TGTGCCAGCAGCTATTACTCGGAAGCTTTCTTT.

The rearrangement joins TRBV18 to TRBJ1-3, with 8 bases lining up with TRBD1. Germline loops: CDR1 KGHSH, CDR2 LQKENI. Unmatched junction bases numbered 7, after V lost 5 bases and J lost 4 bases. This CDR3 spans 15 amino acids. The CDR3 DNA follows: TGTGCCAGCTCAGGACAGGGAAGAGGAGGAAACACCATATATTTT. Translated: CASSGQGRGGNTIYF.

This chain links TRBV5-4 with TRBJ2-1, with a tentative D call TRBD2 (6 bases). Trimming shortened V by 1 base and J by 5 bases, and 10 bases separated the two germline ends. Germline values: CDR1 SGHNT, CDR2 YYREEE (reference sequence). CDR3 size: 14 residues. The CDR3 region is CASSLRERNNEQFF. In DNA form, the CDR3 reads TGTGCCAGCAGCTTGCGGGAGCGGAACAATGAGCAGTTCTTC.

The CDR3 DNA follows: TGTGCCTGGAGAGGGGAACAGGGGAATGGCTACACCTTC. Translated, it gives CAWRGEQGNGYTF. The rearrangement links TRBV30 to TRBJ1-2; TRBD1 aligns across 7 bases. This CDR3 region has 13 residues. The V gene end was trimmed by 3 bases and the J gene end by 6 bases; junction bases not matched to a gene: 7. The germline gives CDR1 GTSNPN, CDR2 SVGIG (reference sequence).

The CDR3 reads CASRVGAGRGNEQFF. CDR3 DNA: TGTGCCAGCCGCGTCGGAGCGGGAAGGGGCAATGAGCAGTTCTTC. The chain has TRBV2 and TRBJ2-1; TRBD2 agrees at 7 bases. The V gene's germline CDR1 is SNHLY and CDR2 FYNNEI. This CDR3 region has 15 residues. Trimming cost V 8 bases and J 6 bases; bases outside gene matches: 13.

This sequence joins TRBV7-3 and TRBJ1-1; tentatively, D is TRBD1 (5 bases). The germline CDR1 and CDR2 sequences are SGHTA and FQGTGA. The CDR3 totals 13 residues. Trimming shortened V by 3 bases and J by 2 bases, and 7 bases separated the two germline ends. CDR3 residues: CASSLTANTEAFF. DNA of the CDR3: TGTGCCAGCAGCTTGACAGCTAACACTGAAGCTTTCTTT. Combining the CDR3 with reference TRBV7-3 and TRBJ1-1 gives the whole variable domain GAGVSQTPSNKVTEKGKYVELRCDPISGHTALYWYRQSLGQGPEFLIYFQGTGAADDSGLPNDRFFAVRPEGSVSTLKIQRTERGDSAVYLCASSLTANTEAFFGQGTRLTVV.

The rearrangement uses TRBV2 and TRBJ2-5; D is possibly TRBD1 (6 bases). Trimming removed 6 bases from V and 2 bases from J, with 10 bases in between. CDR3 length: 13 residues. CDR1 is SNHLY, CDR2 FYNNEI, per germline. The CDR3 nucleotides are TGTGCCAGCAGCGGCGACAGGCAAGAGACCCAGTACTTC. Its protein product is CASSGDRQETQYF.